Presented here are 8 T cell receptor beta chains from one specimen sequenced in a study of blood T cell repertoires in COVID-19. TCRdb's copy holds only in-frame clones and misses some; the assay was immunoSEQ multiplex PCR. The table records 200,000 to 300,000 clones, roughly 85% of them present only once. Material for sequencing was PBMCs or T cells enriched from blood (not recorded which). These receptors came from a woman in her 50s with acute COVID-19.

The chain employs TRBV10-2 and TRBJ2-2; the D gene is possibly TRBD1 (6 bases). Germline CDR1 and CDR2: WSHSY and SAAADI. The CDR3 contains 15 residues. Between the trimmed V and J ends, which lost 4 bases and 0 bases, there was a span of 9 bases. CDR3 sequence reads: CASSVTGTNTGELFF. In nucleotides, the CDR3 is TGCGCCAGCAGTGTAACAGGGACGAACACCGGGGAGCTGTTTTTT.

The CDR3 reads CASSLTLTGYSGNTIYF. The DNA of the CDR3 is TGTGCCAGCAGCCTTACCCTAACAGGATACTCTGGAAACACCATATATTTT. The chain is built from TRBV3-1 (or the pseudogene TRBV3-2) and TRBJ1-3; D is possibly TRBD1 (5 bases). Between the trimmed V and J ends, which lost 4 bases and 0 bases, there was a span of 16 bases. This CDR3 is built from 17 residues. From germline, CDR1 is LGHDT and CDR2 YNNKEL (reference sequence).

This chain links TRBV9 with TRBJ1-2; D is possibly TRBD1 (5 bases). The CDR3 covers 15 residues. Between the trimmed V and J ends, which lost 3 bases and 2 bases, there was a span of 14 bases. The germline V gene has CDR1 SGDLS and CDR2 YYNGEE. The CDR3 DNA follows: TGTGCCAGCAGCGATCGGCAGGGCACAAACTATGGCTACACCTTC. As protein: CASSDRQGTNYGYTF.

The rearrangement uses TRBV4-2 and TRBJ1-6; a possible D gene is TRBD1 (5 bases). CDR1 and CDR2 (germline): LGHNA, YNFKEQ. This CDR3 spans 17 amino acids. Trimming shortened V by 8 bases and J by 6 bases, and 23 bases separated the two germline ends. CDR3 protein: CASGLLDGAGRNSPLHF. The CDR3 DNA reads as TGTGCCAGCGGCTTACTGGATGGGGCAGGTCGTAATTCACCCCTCCACTTT.

The J gene is TRBJ1-2, the V gene TRBV2; D is uncertain. Germline lookup yields CDR1 SNHLY and CDR2 FYNNEI. Trimming shortened V by 7 bases and J by 4 bases, and 13 bases separated the two germline ends. CDR3 size: 13 residues. In DNA form, the CDR3 reads TGTGCCAGCACTGCCAACGGGAGCTATGGCTACACCTTC. Its translation is CASTANGSYGYTF.

The CDR3 protein is CASSYSSTANTGELFF. In DNA form, the CDR3 reads TGTGCCAGCAGTTACTCGAGCACCGCGAACACCGGGGAGCTGTTTTTT. This chain links TRBV6-2 or TRBV6-3 with TRBJ2-2; D is unresolved. Germline V CDR1 and CDR2: MNHEY, SVGEGT. Trimming removed 0 bases at V and 0 bases at J, with 8 bases between. CDR3 length: 16 residues.

The sample holds a few counts of this clone. The rearrangement joins TRBV2 to TRBJ2-5; perhaps TRBD1 as D (6 bases). The CDR3 has 14 amino acids. In germline, CDR1 is SNHLY, CDR2 FYNNEI. V was pared by 11 bases and J by 1 base, with 17 bases between. CDR3 sequence (DNA): TGTGCCGCAAGGGACATAACGCTCCAAGAGACCCAGTACTTC. Translation gives CAARDITLQETQYF.

This clone was observed a handful of times. The J gene is TRBJ1-5, the V gene TRBV12-5; 10 bases fit TRBD1. Germline assignment: CDR1 LGHNT and CDR2 FRNRAP. The trim removed 6 bases at V and 7 bases at J, leaving 9 bases unmatched. The CDR3 consists of 15 residues. The chain's CDR3 is CASGPLGQGGQPQHF. CDR3 nucleotides: TGTGCTAGTGGCCCCCTCGGACAGGGGGGACAGCCCCAGCATTTT.